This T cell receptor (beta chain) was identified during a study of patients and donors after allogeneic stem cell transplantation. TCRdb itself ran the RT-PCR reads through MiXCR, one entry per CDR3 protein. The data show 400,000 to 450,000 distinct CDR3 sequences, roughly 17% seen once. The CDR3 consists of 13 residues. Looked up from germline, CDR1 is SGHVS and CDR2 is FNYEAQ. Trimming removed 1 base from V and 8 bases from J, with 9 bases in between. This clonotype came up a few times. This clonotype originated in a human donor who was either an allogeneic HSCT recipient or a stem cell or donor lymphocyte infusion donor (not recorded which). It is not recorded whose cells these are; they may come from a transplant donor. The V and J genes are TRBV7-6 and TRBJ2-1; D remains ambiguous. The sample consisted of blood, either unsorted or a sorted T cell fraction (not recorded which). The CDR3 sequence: CASSLVPVYEQFF. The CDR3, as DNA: TGTGCCAGCAGCTTAGTGCCAGTATATGAGCAGTTCTTC.